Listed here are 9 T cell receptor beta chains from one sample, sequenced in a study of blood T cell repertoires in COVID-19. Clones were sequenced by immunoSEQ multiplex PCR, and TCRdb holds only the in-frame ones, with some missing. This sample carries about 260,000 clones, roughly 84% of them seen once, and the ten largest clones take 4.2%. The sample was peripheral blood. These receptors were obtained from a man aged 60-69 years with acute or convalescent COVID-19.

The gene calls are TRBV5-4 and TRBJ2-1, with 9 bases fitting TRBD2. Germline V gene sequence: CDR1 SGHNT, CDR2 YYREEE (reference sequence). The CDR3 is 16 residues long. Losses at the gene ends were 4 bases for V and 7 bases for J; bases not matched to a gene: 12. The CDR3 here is CASSPLGTSLGNEQFF. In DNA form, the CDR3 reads TGTGCCAGCAGCCCACTTGGGACTAGCTTGGGTAATGAGCAGTTCTTC.

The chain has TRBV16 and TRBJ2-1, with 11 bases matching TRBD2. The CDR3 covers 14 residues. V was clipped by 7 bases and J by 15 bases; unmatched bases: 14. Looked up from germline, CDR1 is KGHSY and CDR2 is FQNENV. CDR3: CASTRRDTSGGLFF. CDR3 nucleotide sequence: TGTGCCAGCACCCGGAGAGATACTAGCGGGGGCTTGTTCTTC.

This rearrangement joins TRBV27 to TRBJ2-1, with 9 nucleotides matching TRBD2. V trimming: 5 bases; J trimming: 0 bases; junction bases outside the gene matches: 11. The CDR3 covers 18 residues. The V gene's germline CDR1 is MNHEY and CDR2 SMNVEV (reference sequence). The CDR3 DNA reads TGTGCCAGCAGTCTCTCGGCTAGCGGGATGAGCTCCTACAATGAGCAGTTCTTC. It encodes CASSLSASGMSSYNEQFF.

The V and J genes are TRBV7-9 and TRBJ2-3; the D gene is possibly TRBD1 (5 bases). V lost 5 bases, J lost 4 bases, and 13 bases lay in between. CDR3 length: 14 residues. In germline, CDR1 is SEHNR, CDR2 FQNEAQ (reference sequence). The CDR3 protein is CASSLGLVSDTQYF. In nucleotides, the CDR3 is TGTGCCAGCAGCCTGGGGCTTGTCTCAGATACGCAGTATTTT.

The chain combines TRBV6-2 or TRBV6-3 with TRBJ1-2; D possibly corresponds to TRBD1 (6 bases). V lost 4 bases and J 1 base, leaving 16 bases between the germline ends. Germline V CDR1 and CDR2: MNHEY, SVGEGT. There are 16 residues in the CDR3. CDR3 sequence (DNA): TGTGCCAGCAGTTGGACGGGACAAATGATTAACTATGGCTACACCTTC. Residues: CASSWTGQMINYGYTF.

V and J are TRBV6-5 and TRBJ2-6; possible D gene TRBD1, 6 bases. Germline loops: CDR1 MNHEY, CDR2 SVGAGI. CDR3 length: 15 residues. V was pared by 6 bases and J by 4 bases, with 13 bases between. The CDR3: CASRKGHSGANVLTF. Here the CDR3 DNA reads TGTGCCAGCAGGAAGGGACATTCCGGGGCCAACGTCCTGACTTTC.

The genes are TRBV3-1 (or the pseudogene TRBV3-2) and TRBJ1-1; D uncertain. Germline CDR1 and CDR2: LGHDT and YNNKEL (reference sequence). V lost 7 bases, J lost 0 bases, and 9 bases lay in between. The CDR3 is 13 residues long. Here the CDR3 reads CASIGSLNTEAFF. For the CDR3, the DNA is TGTGCCAGCATTGGGAGTCTGAACACTGAAGCTTTCTTT.

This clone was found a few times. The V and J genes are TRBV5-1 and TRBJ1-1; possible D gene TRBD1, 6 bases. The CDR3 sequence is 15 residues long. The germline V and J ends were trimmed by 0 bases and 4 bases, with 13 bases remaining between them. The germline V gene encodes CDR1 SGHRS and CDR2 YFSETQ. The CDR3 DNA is TGCGCCAGCAGCTTGGCCCTCGGACAGATCACTGAAGCTTTCTTT. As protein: CASSLALGQITEAFF.

In DNA form, the CDR3 reads TGTGCCAGTAGTATGGCTCTCCAAGAGACCCAGTACTTC. Translated: CASSMALQETQYF. The V call is TRBV19, the J call TRBJ2-5, with D unresolved. V lost 3 bases and J lost 1, with 6 bases in between. From germline, CDR1 is LNHDA and CDR2 SQIVND (reference sequence). This CDR3 has 13 residues.